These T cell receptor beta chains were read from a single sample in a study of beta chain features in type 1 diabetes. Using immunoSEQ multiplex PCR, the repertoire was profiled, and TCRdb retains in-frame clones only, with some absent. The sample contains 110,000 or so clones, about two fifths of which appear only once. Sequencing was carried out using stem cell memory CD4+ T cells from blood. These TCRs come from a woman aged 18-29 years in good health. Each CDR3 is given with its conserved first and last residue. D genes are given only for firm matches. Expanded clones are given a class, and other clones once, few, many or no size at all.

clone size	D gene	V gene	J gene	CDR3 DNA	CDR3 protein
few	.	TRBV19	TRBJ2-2	TGTGCCAGTAGTATAGCCGACACCGGGGAGCTGTTTTTT	CASSIADTGELFF
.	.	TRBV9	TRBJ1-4	TGTGCCAGCAGCGTAGGGGGGCACTTCAATGAAAAACTGTTTTTT	CASSVGGHFNEKLFF
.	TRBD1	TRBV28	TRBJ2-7	TGTGCCAGCAGTTTGCTTGGGACAGGGGATTCCTACGAGCAGTACTTC	CASSLLGTGDSYEQYF
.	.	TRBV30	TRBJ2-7	TGTGCCTGGAGTGTACGTGGTAGCCCTCGTAAGGAGCAGTACTTC	CAWSVRGSPRKEQYF
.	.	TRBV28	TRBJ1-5	TGTGCCAGCATACAGGGTGAGCAGCCCCAGCATTTT	CASIQGEQPQHF
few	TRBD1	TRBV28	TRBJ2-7	TGTGCCAGCAGTCCGGCCGACAGGGTAACAGGGCAGTACTTC	CASSPADRVTGQYF
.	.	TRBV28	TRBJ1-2	TGTGCCAGCAGTTCCCAGGGTCCCTATGGCTACACCTTC	CASSSQGPYGYTF
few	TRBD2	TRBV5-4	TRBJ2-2	TGTGCCAGCAGCTTGATCGTATCGCGGGAGAGGGGCGGGGAGCTGTTTTTT	CASSLIVSRERGGELFF
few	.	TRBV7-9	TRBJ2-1	TGTGCCAGCAGCTTAGGACTCCCGCCGTACAATGAGCAGTTCTTC	CASSLGLPPYNEQFF
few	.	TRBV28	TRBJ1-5	TGTGCCAGCGCCCTGGGGGGTGCGGGGAATCAGCCCCAGCATTTT	CASALGGAGNQPQHF
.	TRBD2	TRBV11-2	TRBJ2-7	TGTGCCAGCGGGACTAGCGGCTCCTACGAGCAGTACTTC	CASGTSGSYEQYF
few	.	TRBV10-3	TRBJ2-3	TGTGCCATCAGTGATGTAACAGATACGCAGTATTTT	CAISDVTDTQYF
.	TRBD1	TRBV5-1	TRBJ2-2	TGCGCCAGCAGCTTGGAACAGGGGGTTTACACCGGGGAGCTGTTTTTT	CASSLEQGVYTGELFF
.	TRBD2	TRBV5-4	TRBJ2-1	TGTGCCAGCAGCTTGGATGGCGGGAGCTCCTACAATGAGCAGTTCTTC	CASSLDGGSSYNEQFF
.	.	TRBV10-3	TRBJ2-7	TGTGCCATCACCCTCGGTAAATCGGCTGAGGACGAGCAGTACTTC	CAITLGKSAEDEQYF
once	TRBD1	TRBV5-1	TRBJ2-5	TGCGCCAGCAGCTCTTCTACAGGGGGATCCCAAGAGACCCAGTACTTC	CASSSSTGGSQETQYF